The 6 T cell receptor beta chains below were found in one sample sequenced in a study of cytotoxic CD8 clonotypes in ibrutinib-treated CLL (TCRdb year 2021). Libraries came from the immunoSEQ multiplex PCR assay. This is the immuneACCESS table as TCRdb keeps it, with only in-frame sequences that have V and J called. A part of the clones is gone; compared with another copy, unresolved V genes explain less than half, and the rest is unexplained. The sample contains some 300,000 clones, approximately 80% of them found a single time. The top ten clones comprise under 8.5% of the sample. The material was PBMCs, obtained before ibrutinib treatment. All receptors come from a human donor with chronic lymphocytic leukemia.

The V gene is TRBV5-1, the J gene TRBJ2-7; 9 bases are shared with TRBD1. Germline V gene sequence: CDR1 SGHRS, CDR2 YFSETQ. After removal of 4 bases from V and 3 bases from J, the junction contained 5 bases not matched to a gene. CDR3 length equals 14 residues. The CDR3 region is CASSPGQGFYEQYF. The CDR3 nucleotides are TGCGCCAGCAGCCCAGGACAGGGGTTCTACGAGCAGTACTTC.

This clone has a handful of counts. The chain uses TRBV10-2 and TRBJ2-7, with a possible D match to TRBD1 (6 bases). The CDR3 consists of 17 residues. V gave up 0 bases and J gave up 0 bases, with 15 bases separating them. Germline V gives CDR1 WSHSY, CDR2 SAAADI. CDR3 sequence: CASSESPYRVPSYEQYF. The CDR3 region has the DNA TGCGCCAGCAGTGAGTCGCCCTACAGGGTCCCCTCCTACGAGCAGTACTTC.

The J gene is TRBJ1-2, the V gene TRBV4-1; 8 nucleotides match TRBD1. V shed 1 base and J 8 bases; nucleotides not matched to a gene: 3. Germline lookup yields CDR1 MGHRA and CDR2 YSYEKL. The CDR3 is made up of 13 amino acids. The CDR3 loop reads CASSQGTGQGYTF. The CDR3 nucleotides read TGCGCCAGCAGCCAAGGGACAGGGCAGGGCTACACCTTC.

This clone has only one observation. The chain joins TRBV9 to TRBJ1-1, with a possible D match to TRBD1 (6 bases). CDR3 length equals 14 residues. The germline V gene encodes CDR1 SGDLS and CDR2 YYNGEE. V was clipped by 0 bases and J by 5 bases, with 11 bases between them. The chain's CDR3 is CASSVAVGATEAFF. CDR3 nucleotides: TGTGCCAGCAGCGTAGCTGTGGGGGCTACTGAAGCTTTCTTT.

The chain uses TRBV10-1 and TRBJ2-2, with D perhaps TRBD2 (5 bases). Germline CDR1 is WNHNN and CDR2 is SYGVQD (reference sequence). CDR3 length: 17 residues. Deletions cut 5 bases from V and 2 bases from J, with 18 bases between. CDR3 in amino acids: CASSSAGSGDNTGELFF. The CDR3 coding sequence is TGCGCCAGCAGTTCTGCGGGTTCCGGGGATAACACCGGGGAGCTGTTTTTT.

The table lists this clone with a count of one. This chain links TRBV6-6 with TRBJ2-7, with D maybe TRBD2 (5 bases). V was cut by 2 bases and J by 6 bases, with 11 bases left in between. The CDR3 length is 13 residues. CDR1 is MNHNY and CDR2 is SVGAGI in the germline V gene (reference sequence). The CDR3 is CASSYGLASEQYF. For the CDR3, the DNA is TGTGCCAGCAGTTACGGGCTAGCTTCCGAGCAGTACTTC.